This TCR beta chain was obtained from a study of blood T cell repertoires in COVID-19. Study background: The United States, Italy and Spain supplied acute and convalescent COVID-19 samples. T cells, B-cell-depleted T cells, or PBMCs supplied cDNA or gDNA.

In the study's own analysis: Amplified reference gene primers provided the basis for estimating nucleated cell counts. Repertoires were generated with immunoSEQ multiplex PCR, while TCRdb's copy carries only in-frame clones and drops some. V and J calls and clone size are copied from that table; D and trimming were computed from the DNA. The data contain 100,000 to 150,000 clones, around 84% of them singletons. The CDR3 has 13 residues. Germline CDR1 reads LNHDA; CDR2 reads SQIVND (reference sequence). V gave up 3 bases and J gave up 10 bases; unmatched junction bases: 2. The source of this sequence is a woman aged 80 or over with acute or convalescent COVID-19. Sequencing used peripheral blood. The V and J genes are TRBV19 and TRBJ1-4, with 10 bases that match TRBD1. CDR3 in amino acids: CASSMDRGRKLFF. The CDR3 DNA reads TGTGCCAGTAGTATGGACAGGGGGAGAAAACTGTTTTTT.